Sequencing of this T cell receptor beta chain was carried out in a study of CD8 T cells in ankylosing spondylitis. The CDR3 is 13 residues long. The V gene's germline CDR1 is SGHDT and CDR2 YYEEEE. Trimming took 0 bases from V and 11 from J, leaving 14 bases between them. With regard to this clonotype: Its antigen remains unknown.

Study-wide findings and caveats: Past research had described some motif variants in reactive arthritis synovial fluid and blood. Apparently characteristic of ankylosing spondylitis blood was a TCR beta motif (about 8 highly homologous variants). Reports say disease-linked clones showed up significantly more in matched ankylosing spondylitis synovial fluid. CD8+ cells made up the disease-linked clones, which were relatively rare in peripheral blood.

TCRdb reprocessed the 5' RACE reads with MiXCR, giving one entry per CDR3 protein. Of approximately 350,000 distinct CDR3 sequences listed, approximately 15% are singletons. This clonotype was obtained from a male donor with ankylosing spondylitis or in good health (not recorded which). The chain uses TRBV5-6 and TRBJ1-1; possibly TRBD1 for D (5 bases). The sequenced material came from blood, either unsorted or a sorted T cell fraction (not recorded which). CDR3 residues: CASSLAGRRPAFF. In nucleotides, the CDR3 is TGTGCCAGCAGCTTGGCGGGACGGAGGCCGGCTTTCTTT.